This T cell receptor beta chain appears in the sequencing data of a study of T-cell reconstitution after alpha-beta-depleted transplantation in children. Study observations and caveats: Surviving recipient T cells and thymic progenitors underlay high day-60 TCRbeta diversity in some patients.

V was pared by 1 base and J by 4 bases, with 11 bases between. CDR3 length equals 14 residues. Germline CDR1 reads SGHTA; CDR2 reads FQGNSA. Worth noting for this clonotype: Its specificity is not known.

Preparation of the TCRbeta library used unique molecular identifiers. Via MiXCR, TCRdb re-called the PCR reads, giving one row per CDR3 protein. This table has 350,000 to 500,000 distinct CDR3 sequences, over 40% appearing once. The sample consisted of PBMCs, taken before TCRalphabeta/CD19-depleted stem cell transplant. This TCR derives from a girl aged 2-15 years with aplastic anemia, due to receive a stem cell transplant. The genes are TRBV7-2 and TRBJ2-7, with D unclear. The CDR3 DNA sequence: TGTGCCAGCAGCTTAGGGCAGCTGCCTTACGAGCAGTACTTC. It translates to CASSLGQLPYEQYF.